This T cell receptor beta chain was documented in a study of blood T cell repertoires in COVID-19. About the study: Nucleic acid was either cDNA or gDNA, and it came from T cells, B-cell-depleted T cells, or PBMCs.

In Cohort 3, a recovered donor had either two negative PCRs, clearance, or symptom resolution. Germline-derived CDR1 and CDR2 are MNHEY and SVGAGI. V trimming: 6 bases; J trimming: 6 bases; junction bases outside the gene matches: 4. The CDR3 runs to 13 residues. In the original processing: Scientists estimated how many nucleated cells there were by amplifying reference gene primers. Assay: immunoSEQ multiplex PCR; the TCRdb copy retains only in-frame clones and omits some. V, J and clone size reflect that table, while D and trimming were determined from the DNA. The sample includes about 350,000 clones, roughly 87% seen only once; the top ten take approximately 0.93%. This clone was picked up a small number of times.

V gene TRBV6-5 combines with J gene TRBJ1-2; 10 nucleotides match TRBD1. Sequenced: PBMCs or T cells enriched from blood (not recorded which). This clonotype was sampled from a young woman who had recovered from COVID-19. CDR3 amino acids: CASSRDRGDGYTF. The CDR3 DNA sequence: TGTGCCAGCAGCAGGGACAGGGGAGATGGCTACACCTTC.